The T cell receptor beta chain under discussion was sequenced for a study of glioma-infiltrating T cells. Using RNA template, CDR3s of TCR alpha and beta were amplified with iRepertoire arm-PCR. For one-step reverse transcription and amplification, roughly 85-450 ng of tissue mRNA or PBMC total RNA was used. TCRdb fed the multiplex PCR reads into MiXCR, producing one record per CDR3 protein. The repertoire holds 90,000 or so distinct CDR3 sequences, about 40% seen once, with 30% to 40% in the top ten. V was pared by 6 bases and J by 10 bases, with 8 bases of the junction left unmatched. Germline values: CDR1 SGHRS, CDR2 YFSETQ. The CDR3 is made up of 14 amino acids. Points from the study as a whole: Gliomas, especially low-grade, showed above-expected tissue-blood divergence; non-neoplastic patients showed below. Only very few CDR3 sequences appeared in both tissue and blood.

A note on this clonotype: What it binds is not known. This may stem from a read error, because a much larger clone lies one nucleotide away. The missing conserved phenylalanine or tryptophan at the end of this CDR3 makes a read error likely.

V gene TRBV5-1 combines with J gene TRBJ2-1; 12 bases match TRBD2. The source material was glioma tissue, nonneoplastic brain tissue, or PBMCs (not recorded which). The sequence was collected from a human donor with low-grade glioma or glioblastoma, undergoing nonglioma brain surgery, or in good health (not recorded which). CDR3 sequence (DNA): TGCGCCAGCACCTCCGGACTAGCGGGGATAGAGCAGTTCCTC. Protein sequence: CASTSGLAGIEQFL.